Below, one TCR beta chain is given with its context. The authors spiked synthetic TCR analog templates into each PCR. Libraries were prepared by immunoSEQ multiplex PCR; TCRdb keeps only in-frame clonotypes and omits some of them. This table has about 110,000 clones, over 75% appearing once. The data are from a study of PD-L1 blockade in urothelial cancer. The CDR3 consists of 15 residues. Germline V CDR1 and CDR2: SGHRS, YFSETQ. Trimming cost V 4 bases and J 6 bases, with 17 bases left between them. Patients were living with locally advanced or metastatic urothelial carcinoma. The rearrangement links TRBV5-1 to TRBJ2-1; D perhaps matches TRBD1 (5 bases). The material was PBMCs, obtained around atezolizumab (anti-PD-L1) treatment. The receptor comes from a man over 45 with urothelial cancer. The CDR3 DNA is TGCGCCAGCAGCCTTGGACAAACCTGGGGCAATGAGCAGTTCTTC. Amino acids: CASSLGQTWGNEQFF.